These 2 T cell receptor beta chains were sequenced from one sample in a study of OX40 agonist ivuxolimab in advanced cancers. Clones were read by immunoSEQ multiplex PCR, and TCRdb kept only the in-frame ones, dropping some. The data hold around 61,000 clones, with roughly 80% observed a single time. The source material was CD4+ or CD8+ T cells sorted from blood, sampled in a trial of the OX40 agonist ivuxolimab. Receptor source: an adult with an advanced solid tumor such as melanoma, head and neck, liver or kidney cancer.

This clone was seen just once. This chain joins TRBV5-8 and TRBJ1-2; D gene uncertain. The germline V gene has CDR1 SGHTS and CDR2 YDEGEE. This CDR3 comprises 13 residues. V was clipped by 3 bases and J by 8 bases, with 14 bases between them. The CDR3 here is CASSWTGLGGYTF. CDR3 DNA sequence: TGTGCCAGCAGCTGGACTGGACTGGGGGGCTACACCTTC.

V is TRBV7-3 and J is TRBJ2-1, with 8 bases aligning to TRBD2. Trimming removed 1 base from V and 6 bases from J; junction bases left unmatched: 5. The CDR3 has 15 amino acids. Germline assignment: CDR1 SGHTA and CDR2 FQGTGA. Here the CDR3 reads CASSLRAGGVNEQFF. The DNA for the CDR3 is TGTGCCAGCAGCTTAAGGGCGGGAGGCGTCAATGAGCAGTTCTTC. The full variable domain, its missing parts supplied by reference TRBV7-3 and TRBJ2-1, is GAGVSQTPSNKVTEKGKYVELRCDPISGHTALYWYRQSLGQGPEFLIYFQGTGAADDSGLPNDRFFAVRPEGSVSTLKIQRTERGDSAVYLCASSLRAGGVNEQFFGPGTRLTVL.